The 18 T cell receptor beta chains below were found in one sample sequenced in a study of cytomegalovirus exposure and HLA in healthy donors. Primers included in the PCR were 60 Vbeta and 13 Jbeta primers. This table comes from immunoSEQ multiplex PCR, and its TCRdb copy is limited to in-frame clones, with some not included. The data contain approximately 100,000 clones, roughly 69% of them singletons. Sample: PBMCs. The receptors stem from a man in his forties or fifties in good health and CMV-seropositive.

This chain links TRBV10-3 with TRBJ1-1, with TRBD1 matching 8 bases. Germline assignment: CDR1 ENHRY and CDR2 SYGVKD. The CDR3 consists of 13 residues. J lost 5 bases, V lost 8 bases, and 7 bases had no gene match. The CDR3 loop is CAIGQGANTEAFF. The CDR3, as DNA: TGTGCCATCGGGCAGGGGGCAAATACTGAAGCTTTCTTT.

This clone has more than one count but fewer than ten. The V gene is TRBV7-2, the J gene TRBJ1-1, with D maybe TRBD1 (6 bases). The CDR3 spans 15 residues. Germline V CDR1 and CDR2: SGHTA, FQGNSA. Deletions cut 5 bases from V and 1 base from J, with 14 bases between. CDR3 amino acids: CASSTGAGANTEAFF. CDR3 sequence (DNA): TGTGCCAGCAGCACCGGGGCGGGGGCGAACACTGAAGCTTTCTTT.

J is TRBJ2-2 and V is TRBV5-1, with 8 nucleotides matching TRBD1. The CDR3 is made up of 14 amino acids. V trimming: 3 bases; J trimming: 5 bases; junction bases outside the gene matches: 3. CDR1 is SGHRS and CDR2 is YFSETQ in the germline V gene. In DNA form, the CDR3 reads TGCGCCAGCAGCTCCGGGACAGGTACCGGGGAGCTGTTTTTT. Translation gives CASSSGTGTGELFF.

This sequence joins TRBV29-1 and TRBJ2-7; tentative D call: TRBD1 (5 bases). The V end was cut by 6 bases, the J end by 0 bases, with 6 bases between. The CDR3 consists of 11 residues. Germline lookup yields CDR1 SQVTM and CDR2 ANQGSEA. The CDR3 DNA reads as TGCAGCGTCAGGGTCTCCTACGAGCAGTACTTC. Translated, it gives CSVRVSYEQYF.

This chain links TRBV6-5 with TRBJ1-2, with 8 bases lining up with TRBD1. The germline V gene encodes CDR1 MNHEY and CDR2 SVGAGI. The CDR3 runs 15 residues. The V gene end was trimmed by 5 bases and the J gene end by 4 bases; junction bases not matched to a gene: 9. Here the CDR3 reads CASSRTGFGGYGYTF. CDR3 nucleotides: TGTGCCAGCAGTCGGACAGGGTTCGGAGGCTATGGCTACACCTTC.

In its sample, this clone was seen a few times. The J gene is TRBJ2-2, the V gene TRBV28; no definite D call. Between the trimmed V and J ends, which lost 3 bases and 2 bases, there was a span of 4 bases. CDR1 MDHEN and CDR2 SYDVKM come from the germline V gene. The CDR3 has 13 amino acids. The CDR3 region is CASSFINTGELFF. CDR3 nucleotides: TGTGCCAGCAGTTTTATTAACACCGGGGAGCTGTTTTTT.

V usage is TRBV7-2 and J usage is TRBJ1-2; D may be TRBD1 (5 bases). V lost 7 bases and J 0 bases, leaving 18 bases between the germline ends. Germline loops: CDR1 SGHTA, CDR2 FQGNSA. The CDR3 length is 16 residues. This CDR3 is CASTRRGGRANYGYTF. The CDR3 bases are TGTGCCAGCACCCGTAGGGGCGGGAGAGCTAACTATGGCTACACCTTC.

J is TRBJ2-1 and V is TRBV5-6; weak D call: TRBD2 (6 bases). The CDR3 consists of 14 residues. V was cut by 0 bases and J by 6 bases, with 10 bases left in between. From germline, CDR1 is SGHDT and CDR2 YYEEEE. As DNA, the CDR3 is TGTGCCAGCAGCTTGGTCGTGGGAGGCAATGAGCAGTTCTTC. As protein: CASSLVVGGNEQFF.

The rearrangement uses TRBV19 and TRBJ2-1; 9 positions agree with TRBD2. From germline, CDR1 is LNHDA and CDR2 SQIVND (reference sequence). The CDR3 covers 16 residues. Trimming cost V 5 bases and J 3 bases; bases outside gene matches: 8. CDR3 DNA sequence: TGTGCCAGTAGTCTCAGCGGGAGGTCTTTCTACAATGAGCAGTTCTTC. Protein product: CASSLSGRSFYNEQFF.

The rearrangement uses TRBV19 and TRBJ2-3; D not certain. The V gene's germline CDR1 is LNHDA and CDR2 SQIVND (reference sequence). Trimming pared 1 base from V and 0 bases from J, leaving 8 bases between. CDR3 length: 15 amino acids. DNA for the CDR3: TGTGCCAGTAGTATAGCCGAGACTAGCACAGATACGCAGTATTTT. It yields the protein CASSIAETSTDTQYF.

About this clone itself: Mismatch with germline at one junction end may stem from a read error. V and J are TRBV19 and TRBJ2-1; D is perhaps TRBD2 (6 bases). Germline V gene lookup returns CDR1 LNHDA and CDR2 SQIVND (reference sequence). CDR3 length: 14 residues. CDR3 nucleotide sequence: TGTGCCAGTAGTATCGGGGGTTCCTACAATAAGCAGTTCTTC. It codes for CASSIGGSYNKQFF.

The rearrangement links TRBV11-3 to TRBJ2-7, with D tentatively TRBD1 (6 bases). The CDR3 contains 16 residues. Germline CDR1 is SGHNT and CDR2 is YENEEA. The V end was cut by 4 bases, the J end by 0 bases, with 16 bases between. CDR3 nucleotides: TGTGCCAGCAGCTCCGTCCGGACAGCGAACTCCTACGAGCAGTACTTC. Translating gives CASSSVRTANSYEQYF.

The chain recombines TRBV19 with TRBJ1-2; 10 bases align to TRBD1. Germline V CDR1 and CDR2: LNHDA, SQIVND (reference sequence). The CDR3 is made up of 12 amino acids. After removal of 9 bases from V and 8 bases from J, the junction contained 6 bases not matched to a gene. CDR3 bases: TGTGCCAGCTGGGACAGGGGTGTCGGCTACACCTTC. The encoded protein is CASWDRGVGYTF.

The sample holds a few counts of this clone. The chain has TRBV2 and TRBJ2-7; 7 bases are a match to TRBD2. CDR1 and CDR2 (germline): SNHLY, FYNNEI. J lost 1 base, V lost 6 bases, and 6 bases had no gene match. The CDR3 consists of 14 residues. DNA of the CDR3: TGTGCCAGCAGACTCGAGCGGGGTTCCTACGAGCAGTACTTC. Residues: CASRLERGSYEQYF.

This clone was observed a handful of times. The chain has TRBV29-1 and TRBJ2-1; 14 bases align to TRBD2. The trim removed 6 bases at V and 0 bases at J, leaving 7 bases unmatched. Germline V lookup: CDR1 SQVTM, CDR2 ANQGSEA. The CDR3 is 17 amino acids. The CDR3 protein is CSVAGLAGVTSYNEQFF. Here the CDR3 DNA reads TGCAGCGTCGCGGGACTAGCGGGGGTTACCTCCTACAATGAGCAGTTCTTC.

The chain recombines TRBV27 with TRBJ1-4, with D perhaps TRBD1 (6 bases). This CDR3 is 18 amino acids long. CDR1 is MNHEY and CDR2 is SMNVEV in the germline V gene (reference sequence). V lost 9 bases and J lost 4, with 27 bases in between. The chain's CDR3 is CARNLKHGGARSNEKLFF. As DNA, the CDR3 is TGTGCCAGAAACTTAAAACACGGGGGGGCCAGAAGTAATGAAAAACTGTTTTTT.

This clone was seen a single time. The chain is built from TRBV25-1 and TRBJ2-5; 10 bases are shared with TRBD1. Germline V gives CDR1 MGHDK, CDR2 SYGVNS. CDR3 length: 16 amino acids. Trimming cost V 4 bases and J 4 bases; bases outside gene matches: 9. Here the CDR3 reads CASSGRDRGGGETQYF. DNA of the CDR3: TGTGCCAGCAGTGGACGGGACAGGGGAGGTGGAGAGACCCAGTACTTC.

This clone was counted once. V and J are TRBV6-6 and TRBJ1-1, with a tentative D call TRBD1 (5 bases). V lost 3 bases and J 0 bases, leaving 11 bases between the germline ends. Germline V gives CDR1 MNHNY, CDR2 SVGAGI (reference sequence). The length of the CDR3 is 15 residues. CDR3 in amino acids: CASSYGGTVNTEAFF. CDR3 bases: TGTGCCAGCAGTTATGGTGGGACTGTGAACACTGAAGCTTTCTTT.